This is a list of T cell receptor beta chains from one sample in a study of blood T cell repertoires in COVID-19. Assay: immunoSEQ multiplex PCR; the TCRdb copy retains only in-frame clones and omits some. The sample lists about 240,000 clones, about 84% occurring once. The sample was peripheral blood. These receptors came from a man older than 75 with acute or convalescent COVID-19. Each CDR3 is given with its conserved first and last residue.

J gene | V gene | CDR3 length | CDR3 protein
TRBJ1-3 | TRBV5-1 | 16 | CASSITGSNSGNTIYF
TRBJ1-5 | TRBV6-1 | 15 | CASSEAGVSNQPQHF
TRBJ1-2 | TRBV6-5 | 13 | CASSPGGNYGYTF
TRBJ1-2 | TRBV28 | 13 | CASSPGQPLGYTF
TRBJ2-7 | TRBV28 | 15 | CASRGTPGQLYEQYF
TRBJ2-1 | TRBV7-2 | 16 | CASSSSGQGLYNEQFF
TRBJ1-5 | TRBV6-5 | 13 | CASSWTGNQPQHF
TRBJ1-1 | TRBV18 | 14 | CASSPLRENTEAFF
TRBJ2-7 | TRBV18 | 15 | CASSKGQGGTYEQYF
TRBJ1-2 | TRBV5-1 | 17 | CASTLAGRDRDDYGYTF
TRBJ1-5 | TRBV19 | 16 | CASSESPGFSNQPQHF
TRBJ2-7 | TRBV3-1/TRBV3-2 | 13 | CASSLAGSYEQYF
TRBJ2-5 | TRBV24-1 | 17 | CATSGSPGTGGRETQYF
TRBJ1-1 | TRBV3-1/TRBV3-2 | 15 | CASSPPLTGFPEAFF
TRBJ2-1 | TRBV7-9 | 15 | CASSLEGLGGNEQFF
TRBJ2-5 | TRBV2 | 12 | CASSPVTETQYF
TRBJ1-5 | TRBV5-6 | 14 | CASSDTAGNQPQHF
TRBJ2-3 | TRBV27 | 13 | CASRERATDTQYF
TRBJ2-7 | TRBV6-2/TRBV6-3 | 16 | CASSPVEIQAFYEQYF
TRBJ2-3 | TRBV6-2/TRBV6-3 | 20 | CASSYPPWASGAQGTDTQYF
TRBJ2-2 | TRBV9 | 16 | CASSVANRPNTGELFF
TRBJ2-5 | TRBV27 | 11 | CASSTGTTQYF
TRBJ2-7 | TRBV7-2 | 15 | CASSFRQGGYGEQYF
TRBJ1-1 | TRBV9 | 14 | CASSVVGTNSEAFF
TRBJ2-7 | TRBV6-5 | 15 | CASITERGMSYEQYF
TRBJ1-6 | TRBV5-1 | 15 | CASSLADSPNSPLHF